This T cell receptor (beta chain) was sequenced during a study of blood T cell repertoires in COVID-19. Germline values: CDR1 KGHSH, CDR2 LQKENI. Trimming left V 5 bases short and J 7 bases short, with 14 bases between. This CDR3 contains 13 residues. Per the study methods: Amplification of reference gene primers was used by the study to estimate nucleated cell counts. TCRdb's table, derived via immunoSEQ multiplex PCR, lists solely in-frame clones and lacks some. V and J calls and clone size are those listed in that table; D and trimming were worked out from the DNA. The repertoire consists of 60,000 to 85,000 clones, with about 91% occurring once and the leading ten covering roughly 1.9%.

The sequence came from a woman aged 80 or over with active or convalescent COVID-19. Sequencing was carried out using peripheral blood. The gene calls are TRBV18 and TRBJ1-2; tentative D call: TRBD1 (5 bases). The DNA of the CDR3 is TGTGCCAGCTCAGCGAGCGACAGCCGTGGCTACACCTTC. This encodes CASSASDSRGYTF.